The 2 T cell receptor beta chains given below trace back to one sample, sequenced in a study of identical twins. MiXCR was run by TCRdb on the 5' RACE reads, yielding one entry per CDR3 protein. The sample records around 100,000 distinct CDR3 sequences, around 5.5% being singletons. The sample consisted of memory T cells sorted from blood. The receptor source for this set is a woman between 50 and 59 years old in good health.

Ten or more counts support this clonotype. This chain links TRBV29-1 with TRBJ1-2; a weak D match, TRBD1 (5 bases). This CDR3 is built from 13 residues. Between the trimmed V and J ends, which lost 3 bases and 4 bases, there was a span of 12 bases. CDR1 and CDR2 from the germline V gene are SQVTM and ANQGSEA. CDR3 sequence: CSVELWDGYGYTF. Written as DNA, the CDR3 is TGCAGCGTTGAGCTCTGGGACGGCTATGGCTACACCTTC.

The chain recombines TRBV5-1 with TRBJ2-6; the match to TRBD2 covers 14 bases. This CDR3 spans 21 amino acids. Germline CDR1 SGHRS, CDR2 YFSETQ. Trimming removed 4 bases from V and 3 bases from J; junction bases left unmatched: 15. Written as DNA, the CDR3 is TGCGCCAGCAGCATTCGACTAGCGGGAGGGCCGTTGAATGATGGGGCCAACGTCCTGACTTTC. Its protein is CASSIRLAGGPLNDGANVLTF. The variable domain in full, completed from reference TRBV5-1 and TRBJ2-6, reads KAGVTQTPRYLIKTRGQQVTLSCSPISGHRSVSWYQQTPGQGLQFLFEYFSETQRNKGNFPGRFSGRQFSNSRSEMNVSTLELGDSALYLCASSIRLAGGPLNDGANVLTFGAGSRLTVL.